The 14 T cell receptor beta chains below all came from one sample that was sequenced in a study of blood T cells in healthy people across ages. It was with a sample-barcoded 5' primer and a J-beta primer mix that a second PCR of roughly 7 to 12 cycles was run. TCRdb analysed the 5' RACE reads with MiXCR anew, one entry per CDR3 protein. The sample lists about 1.4 million distinct CDR3 sequences; around 59% were seen once. Sequenced input: blood. These receptors were obtained from a young man in good health.

The gene calls are TRBV9 and TRBJ1-6; 8 bases are shared with TRBD1. CDR1 is SGDLS, CDR2 YYNGEE, per germline. This CDR3 is 16 amino acids long. The junction had 7 bases not matched to a gene; V was cut back by 8 bases and J by 0 bases. The CDR3 DNA sequence: TGTGCCAGAAAAGACAGGGGCAGCTCCTATAATTCACCCCTCCACTTT. Its protein is CARKDRGSSYNSPLHF.

This clonotype was detected only a few times. The gene calls are TRBV20-1 and TRBJ2-7, with 8 positions matching TRBD1. There are 13 residues in the CDR3. CDR1 is DFQATT, CDR2 SNEGSKA, per germline (reference sequence). With 6 bases clipped from V and 1 base from J, the junction kept 5 bases outside the gene matches. The CDR3 sequence: CSAGQGRSYEQYF. CDR3 bases: TGCAGTGCCGGACAGGGACGGTCCTACGAGCAGTACTTC.

This clonotype was seen a handful of times. J is TRBJ1-2 and V is TRBV15; a weak D match, TRBD1 (6 bases). The germline V gene has CDR1 LNHNV and CDR2 YYDKDF (reference sequence). The CDR3 runs to 14 residues. Trimming left V 5 bases short and J 0 bases short, with 10 bases between. The CDR3 DNA reads TGTGCCACCAGCGGACGGACAGCTAACTATGGCTACACCTTC. Residues: CATSGRTANYGYTF. Looking up the rest from reference TRBV15 and TRBJ1-2 gives the full variable domain: DAMVIQNPRYQVTQFGKPVTLSCSQTLNHNVMYWYQQKSSQAPKLLFHYYDKDFNNEADTPDNFQSRRPNTSFCFLDIRSPGLGDTAMYLCATSGRTANYGYTFGSGTRLTVV.

V gene TRBV20-1 combines with J gene TRBJ1-5; D gene uncertain. CDR1 DFQATT and CDR2 SNEGSKA come from the germline V gene (reference sequence). This CDR3 has 15 residues. Trimming took 3 bases from V and 2 from J, leaving 14 bases between them. CDR3 in DNA: TGCAGTGCTAGGGCGGGGAAGTATGGCAATCAGCCCCAGCATTTT. Translated: CSARAGKYGNQPQHF.

The chain recombines TRBV9 with TRBJ1-2; the D gene is possibly TRBD1 (5 bases). The germline CDR1 and CDR2 sequences are SGDLS and YYNGEE. V shed 0 bases and J shed 1 base, with 10 bases lying between them. This CDR3 spans 15 amino acids. The CDR3 DNA is TGTGCCAGCAGCGTAGATTCCAGGGTTAACTATGGCTACACCTTC. Its translation is CASSVDSRVNYGYTF. The whole variable domain, filled in from reference TRBV9 and TRBJ1-2, reads DSGVTQTPKHLITATGQRVTLRCSPRSGDLSVYWYQQSLDQGLQFLIQYYNGEERAKGNILERFSAQQFPDLHSELNLSSLELGDSALYFCASSVDSRVNYGYTFGSGTRLTVV.

The chain combines TRBV15 with TRBJ2-7, with a tentative D call TRBD1 (5 bases). This CDR3 contains 14 residues. Trimming stripped 6 bases from V and 0 bases from J, with 12 bases between. The germline V gene has CDR1 LNHNV and CDR2 YYDKDF (reference sequence). The CDR3: CATRDNTVSYEQYF. Written as DNA, the CDR3 is TGTGCCACCAGGGACAACACAGTCTCCTACGAGCAGTACTTC.

The V gene is TRBV6-1, the J gene TRBJ1-2; 7 bases line up with TRBD1. The CDR3 spans 17 residues. Germline assignment: CDR1 MNHNS and CDR2 SASEGT. J lost 1 base, V lost 5 bases, and 13 bases had no gene match. CDR3 nucleotides: TGTGCCAGCAGTCCCGCGACAGGGCTAAGGCGTAACTATGGCTACACCTTC. Encoded protein: CASSPATGLRRNYGYTF.

The DNA of the CDR3 is TGCAGTGCTAGAGATTACGGGGGGCCGAGCTCCTACGAGCAGTACTTC. Protein product: CSARDYGGPSSYEQYF. The chain is built from TRBV20-1 and TRBJ2-7; D is possibly TRBD2 (7 bases). V dropped 0 bases and J dropped 0 bases, with 15 bases sitting between them. The germline CDR1 and CDR2 sequences are DFQATT and SNEGSKA (reference sequence). The CDR3 has 16 residues.

J is TRBJ1-1 and V is TRBV7-2, with D unclear. The CDR3 is made up of 15 amino acids. From germline, CDR1 is SGHTA and CDR2 FQGNSA. The V and J ends lost 5 bases and 10 bases respectively, with 23 bases between them. The CDR3 DNA sequence: TGTGCCAGCAGCCAAACTCCCCCAGGTTTCGAGTCAGCTTTCTTT. Its protein product is CASSQTPPGFESAFF. Based on the CDR3 plus reference TRBV7-2 and TRBJ1-1, the full variable domain is GAGVSQSPSNKVTEKGKDVELRCDPISGHTALYWYRQSLGQGLEFLIYFQGNSAPDKSGLPSDRFSAERTGGSVSTLTIQRTQQEDSAVYLCASSQTPPGFESAFFGQGTRLTVV.

The chain couples TRBV9 to TRBJ2-4; possibly TRBD1 for D (6 bases). The J call is in doubt because the DNA end fits TRBJ2-7 better. From germline, CDR1 is SGDLS and CDR2 YYNGEE. The CDR3 is made up of 15 amino acids. The CDR3: CASSVGSRGPHEQYF. In nucleotides, the CDR3 is TGTGCCAGCAGCGTAGGCTCCAGGGGCCCCCACGAGCAGTACTTC.

J is TRBJ2-3 and V is TRBV24-1; D gene ambiguous. The V and J ends lost 0 bases and 2 bases respectively, with 5 bases between them. Germline CDR1 and CDR2: KGHDR and SFDVKD. The CDR3 loop spans 14 amino acids. In nucleotides, the CDR3 is TGTGCCACCAGTGATTTGACCATCACAGATACGCAGTATTTT. As protein: CATSDLTITDTQYF.

This clonotype has more than one count but fewer than ten. The rearrangement joins TRBV25-1 to TRBJ1-2; D uncertain. There are 11 residues in the CDR3. The germline V gene encodes CDR1 MGHDK and CDR2 SYGVNS. Trimming stripped 1 base from V and 8 bases from J, with 5 bases between. DNA of the CDR3: TGTGCCAGCAGTGAATCCCGGGGCTACACCTTC. Its protein is CASSESRGYTF.

This clonotype was counted only a few times. The rearrangement uses TRBV4-3 and TRBJ1-1; D remains ambiguous. CDR1 and CDR2 (germline): LGHNA, YSLEER. The V end was cut by 0 bases, the J end by 7 bases, with 12 bases between. The CDR3 extends over 14 amino acids. The CDR3, as DNA: TGCGCCAGCAGCCAAGAATTTGGAGTTTATGAAGCTTTCTTT. Encoded protein: CASSQEFGVYEAFF.

This clonotype was recorded many times. A much more abundant neighbour one base away suggests this may be a read error. The CDR3 sequence: CASSDSTGVDGYTF. Here the CDR3 DNA reads TGTGCCAGCAGTGACTCGACAGGGGTGGACGGCTACACCTTC. The chain carries TRBV6-6 and TRBJ1-2; 8 bases map to TRBD1. Germline V gives CDR1 MNHNY, CDR2 SVGAGI (reference sequence). The CDR3 is 14 amino acids.